The sequence of this T cell receptor beta chain was determined in a study of identical twins. A universal primer binding site was introduced by template switching. The final cDNA contained unique molecular identifiers. TCRdb processed the 5' RACE reads anew with MiXCR; each CDR3 protein has one entry. The table has 450,000 or so distinct CDR3 sequences, under 20% seen once. Everyone who donated was a healthy Caucasian. This clonotype was seen a few times. What it binds is not known. Study-level findings and limits: Fewer insertions characterized abundant cord blood beta clonotypes, whereas memory repertoires showed none.

The CDR3 consists of 11 residues. V was trimmed by 6 bases and J by 3 bases, leaving 8 bases between them. CDR1 SQVTM and CDR2 ANQGSEA come from the germline V gene. The TCR sequence derives from a man between 45 and 60 years old in good health. The genes are TRBV29-1 and TRBJ1-1, with D tentatively TRBD1 (5 bases). The sample taken for sequencing was naive T cells sorted from blood. CDR3 sequence reads: CSVLGDTEAFF. The CDR3 bases are TGCAGCGTCCTGGGGGACACTGAAGCTTTCTTT.